This T cell receptor beta chain was documented in a study of Ad26.COV2.S vaccination and SARS-CoV-2 variants. Overall study results and limits: There was reportedly substantial breadth in spike-specific CD8+ and CD4+ T cell responses after vaccination. Vaccinated and placebo-treated recipients had similar non-spike TCR breadth.

About this clone: The antigen remains undetermined.

V shed 5 bases and J shed 6 bases, with 10 bases lying between them. This CDR3 comprises 13 residues. Germline V gene lookup returns CDR1 MNHEY and CDR2 SVGAGI. Treatment noted: roughly 18 received Ad26.COV2.S at low or high dose, single or two shots; 5 received placebo; per-sample allocation not given. After the first vaccine or placebo injection, samples were drawn on day 63. Assay used: immunoSEQ multiplex PCR; TCRdb lists only in-frame clones, some missing. The sample lists approximately 360,000 clones; around 82% were seen once. This clonotype was sampled from a person aged 18-65 years who received the Ad26.COV2.S COVID-19 vaccine or a placebo. Specimen: peripheral blood, collected in a trial of Ad26.COV2.S vaccine versus placebo. The V call is TRBV6-5, the J call TRBJ2-2, with TRBD2 as a possible D gene (5 bases). As DNA, the CDR3 is TGTGCCAGCAGTCGGACTGGGGCCGGGGAGCTGTTTTTT. Amino acids: CASSRTGAGELFF.